The T cell receptor (beta chain) under discussion was sequenced for a study of shared clonotypes between healthy human individuals. Data came from immunoSEQ multiplex PCR; TCRdb stores just in-frame clones and leaves some out. Seen here are some 630,000 clones, approximately 96% observed once, and the top ten hold more than 0.085%. Cells designated naive CD8 were CD45RO-negative and were positively selected for CCR7, with terminally differentiated effector memory CD45RA+ cells excluded. Looked up from germline, CDR1 is MDHEN and CDR2 is SYDVKM. Between the trimmed V and J ends, which lost 11 bases and 3 bases, there was a span of 16 bases. This CDR3 region has 13 residues.

The sequence came from a woman between 25 and 40 years old in good health. Sequencing used naive CD8+ T cells sorted from blood. This rearrangement joins TRBV28 to TRBJ1-2; the D gene is possibly TRBD1 (6 bases). The chain's CDR3 is CACKSYRDYGYTF. In DNA form, the CDR3 reads TGTGCCTGCAAGTCATACAGGGACTATGGCTACACCTTC.